A selection of T cell receptor beta chains follows, all from one sample in a study of blood T cell repertoires in COVID-19. The repertoire was sequenced with immunoSEQ multiplex PCR; TCRdb's copy has only in-frame clones and lacks some. The sample holds tens of thousands of clones, about 81% seen once. The sequenced material came from peripheral blood. These receptor sequences come from a human donor in a cohort sampled during active COVID-19. Both conserved end residues are part of each CDR3. Each record gives: clone size, D gene, J gene, V gene, CDR3 protein, CDR3 DNA. A D gene is named only where the DNA matches it firmly. Some rows have no size entry. The others give once, few or many, or a class for an expanded clone.

>-|TRBD1|TRBJ2-7|TRBV3-1/TRBV3-2
CASSYWDSSYEQYF
TGTGCCAGCAGCTACTGGGACAGCTCCTACGAGCAGTACTTC
>-|-|TRBJ1-6|TRBV28
CASRETGDFSPLHF
TGTGCCAGCAGGGAAACAGGAGATTTTTCACCCCTCCACTTT
>-|TRBD1|TRBJ1-1|TRBV2
CASSAGTGMNTEAFF
TGTGCCAGCAGCGCCGGGACAGGCATGAACACTGAAGCTTTCTTT
>-|-|TRBJ2-7|TRBV18
CASSASSSSGLGYEQYF
TGTGCCAGCTCAGCCTCGTCGAGTTCGGGGTTGGGTTACGAGCAGTACTTC
>-|TRBD1|TRBJ2-2|TRBV18
CASSSDRGAYTGELFF
TGTGCCAGCTCATCCGACAGGGGGGCCTACACCGGGGAGCTGTTTTTT
>-|-|TRBJ2-1|TRBV7-8
CASSFSRTGSNEQFF
TGTGCCAGCAGCTTTTCGCGGACTGGGTCCAATGAGCAGTTCTTC
>few|-|TRBJ2-1|TRBV4-2
CASSQERDFNNEQFF
TGTGCCAGCAGCCAAGAGCGGGACTTTAACAATGAGCAGTTCTTC
>-|TRBD2|TRBJ2-2|TRBV20-1
CSASDSGSLPGELFF
TGCAGTGCTAGTGATAGCGGGAGTCTTCCTGGGGAGCTGTTTTTT
>-|TRBD1|TRBJ1-1|TRBV12-3/TRBV12-4
CASRQGLNTEAFF
TGTGCCTCCCGACAGGGACTGAACACTGAAGCTTTCTTT
>few|-|TRBJ1-2|TRBV6-5
CASRPLNGGTRGYTF
TGTGCCAGCAGACCCCTTAATGGAGGGACGCGAGGCTACACCTTC
>-|TRBD2|TRBJ2-3|TRBV19
CASSPGAGVGTDTQYF
TGTGCCAGTAGCCCAGGAGCGGGAGTGGGCACAGATACGCAGTATTTT
>-|-|TRBJ2-3|TRBV5-6
CASSFVSTSTDTQYF
TGTGCCAGCAGCTTCGTCTCCACTAGCACAGATACGCAGTATTTT
>-|-|TRBJ2-5|TRBV5-1
CASSPWHSGETQYF
TGCGCCAGCAGCCCCTGGCATTCCGGGGAGACCCAGTACTTC
>-|TRBD2|TRBJ2-7|TRBV6-5
CASSLSGLAAEQYF
TGTGCCAGCAGTTTGTCGGGACTAGCGGCCGAGCAGTACTTC
>-|-|TRBJ1-3|TRBV20-1
CSASSGAGNTIYF
TGCAGTGCTAGTTCAGGGGCTGGAAACACCATATATTTT
>-|-|TRBJ2-1|TRBV21-1
CASSKGGRAPYNEQFF
TGTGCCAGCAGCAAAGGGGGCAGGGCCCCCTACAATGAGCAGTTCTTC
>-|-|TRBJ1-1|TRBV12-3/TRBV12-4
CASSFEGRTEAFF
TGTGCCAGCAGTTTTGAGGGTCGCACTGAAGCTTTCTTT
>-|TRBD1|TRBJ1-1|TRBV7-8
CASSFDRDTEAFF
TGTGCCAGCAGCTTTGACAGGGACACTGAAGCTTTCTTT
>-|TRBD1|TRBJ1-6|TRBV6-2/TRBV6-3
CASSHEWGQLNSPLHF
TGTGCCAGCAGTCACGAATGGGGACAGCTTAATTCACCCCTCCACTTT
>-|-|TRBJ2-3|TRBV13
CASSILRDTQYF
TGTGCCAGCAGCATCCTACGAGATACGCAGTATTTT
>-|TRBD1|TRBJ2-7|TRBV28
CASRPGGRYEQYF
TGTGCCAGCAGACCAGGGGGTCGCTACGAGCAGTACTTC
>-|-|TRBJ2-3|TRBV19
CASSSRESDTQYF
TGTGCCAGTAGTTCCCGGGAGTCAGATACGCAGTATTTT
>-|-|TRBJ2-3|TRBV4-3
CASSQESRSKMSSNTDTQYF
TGCGCCAGCAGCCAAGAGTCAAGGAGTAAAATGAGTTCAAACACAGATACGCAGTATTTT
>-|-|TRBJ2-3|TRBV7-3
CASSLTPGISTDTQYF
TGTGCCAGCAGCTTAACGCCCGGGATTAGCACAGATACGCAGTATTTT
>-|-|TRBJ2-3|TRBV6-5
CASSYFGRSTDTQYF
TGTGCCAGCAGTTACTTTGGGAGGAGCACAGATACGCAGTATTTT
>-|-|TRBJ1-1|TRBV6-6
CASSYGPGGEAFF
TGTGCCAGCAGTTACGGTCCTGGAGGAGAAGCTTTCTTT
>-|-|TRBJ2-7|TRBV7-8
CASTGRVQGEQYF
TGTGCCAGCACCGGGCGGGTTCAGGGGGAGCAGTACTTC
>-|-|TRBJ2-1|TRBV19
CASSLFGGPGYNEQFF
TGTGCCAGTAGCCTTTTTGGAGGGCCGGGGTACAATGAGCAGTTCTTC
>-|TRBD2|TRBJ2-3|TRBV25-1
CASSENSGIKTDTQYF
TGTGCCAGCAGTGAAAATAGCGGGATAAAAACAGATACGCAGTATTTT
>-|TRBD1|TRBJ1-1|TRBV27
CASSLVDRETEAFF
TGTGCCAGCAGTTTAGTGGACAGGGAAACTGAAGCTTTCTTT
>-|TRBD1|TRBJ2-6|TRBV7-9
CASSTGQGDGLTF
TGTGCCAGTTCGACAGGACAGGGGGACGGCCTGACTTTC
>-|-|TRBJ1-6|TRBV30
CAWSEAGNSPLHF
TGTGCCTGGAGTGAGGCAGGGAATTCACCCCTCCACTTT
>medium-sized|TRBD1|TRBJ1-5|TRBV7-9
CASSSQGGQPQHF
TGTGCCAGCAGTTCTCAGGGGGGTCAGCCCCAGCATTTT
>-|-|TRBJ2-7|TRBV28
CASSYGDYEQYF
TGTGCCAGCAGTTACGGGGACTACGAGCAGTACTTC
>-|-|TRBJ1-1|TRBV28
CASSQDGLEAFF
TGTGCCAGCAGCCAGGACGGACTTGAAGCTTTCTTT
>-|-|TRBJ2-1|TRBV4-2
CASSRPGSSYNEQFF
TGTGCCAGCAGCCGCCCCGGGAGCTCCTACAATGAGCAGTTCTTC
>-|TRBD1|TRBJ1-2|TRBV19
CASSIARTGGGYGYTF
TGTGCCAGTAGTATAGCCCGAACAGGGGGAGGCTATGGCTACACCTTC